These T cell receptor beta chains were read from a single sample in a study of cytomegalovirus exposure and HLA in healthy donors. This table comes from immunoSEQ multiplex PCR, and its TCRdb copy is limited to in-frame clones, with some not included. The data contain around 90,000 clones, around 76% of them singletons. The sample consisted of PBMCs. The receptors were sampled from a man aged 25-45 years in good health and CMV-seronegative. The CDR3 runs from the conserved cysteine through the conserved F or W. A D gene is named only where the DNA matches it firmly. The size of a clone is reported for some rows only, either as once, few or many, or as a class for expanded clones.

length	J	V	size	D	CDR3	DNA
13	TRBJ2-1	TRBV5-1	-	-	CASSLLRVDEQFF	TGCGCCAGCAGCTTGCTCAGGGTCGATGAGCAGTTCTTC
13	TRBJ1-1	TRBV2	-	-	CASREQGGTEAFF	TGTGCCAGCAGGGAACAGGGAGGAACTGAAGCTTTCTTT
16	TRBJ1-1	TRBV6-6	-	-	CASSYPTTGWNTEAFF	TGTGCCAGCAGTTACCCGACTACAGGGTGGAACACTGAAGCTTTCTTT
15	TRBJ1-2	TRBV27	-	TRBD1	CASSSMTGGNYGYTF	TGTGCCAGCAGTTCTATGACAGGGGGGAACTATGGCTACACCTTC
15	TRBJ1-2	TRBV5-1	-	TRBD1	CASSYLTGADYGYTF	TGCGCCAGCAGCTACCTGACAGGGGCTGACTATGGCTACACCTTC
16	TRBJ1-1	TRBV2	few	-	CASRLDSSLGWTEAFF	TGTGCCAGCAGATTAGACAGTAGCTTAGGGTGGACTGAAGCTTTCTTT
11	TRBJ2-1	TRBV19	-	TRBD2	CATVRGDEQFF	TGTGCCACCGTCCGGGGGGATGAGCAGTTCTTC
15	TRBJ1-1	TRBV6-1	few	-	CASSGDRGYSTEAFF	TGTGCCAGCAGTGGAGACAGAGGTTATAGCACTGAAGCTTTCTTT
15	TRBJ1-1	TRBV18	-	-	CASSPQLTQGTEAFF	TGTGCCAGCTCACCACAGCTAACACAGGGTACTGAAGCTTTCTTT
11	TRBJ2-1	TRBV20-1	-	-	CSGRSYNEQFF	TGCAGTGGTAGGAGCTACAATGAGCAGTTCTTC
13	TRBJ1-1	TRBV5-6	few	-	CASSFRGNTEAFF	TGTGCCAGCAGCTTTCGGGGGAACACTGAAGCTTTCTTT
16	TRBJ1-2	TRBV4-3	-	-	CASSQGFSGTIYGYTF	TGCGCCAGCAGCCAAGGTTTTTCCGGGACAATCTATGGCTACACCTTC
14	TRBJ1-2	TRBV9	-	-	CASSVSGTLHGYTF	TGTGCCAGCAGCGTTTCCGGGACTCTCCATGGCTACACCTTC
13	TRBJ2-2	TRBV6-6	few	-	CASKRQNTGELFF	TGTGCCAGCAAAAGACAGAACACCGGGGAGCTGTTTTTT
14	TRBJ2-2	TRBV5-1	-	-	CASSLWRSPGELFF	TGCGCCAGCAGCTTGTGGAGGTCTCCCGGGGAGCTGTTTTTT
13	TRBJ1-1	TRBV7-9	-	-	CSSSWGGVGEAFF	TGTTCCAGCAGCTGGGGGGGGGTGGGTGAAGCTTTCTTT
11	TRBJ1-1	TRBV14	-	-	CASSQATDTFF	TGTGCCAGCAGCCAAGCAACAGACACTTTCTTT
11	TRBJ2-3	TRBV19	-	-	CASSILDTQYF	TGTGCCAGTAGTATCCTGGATACGCAGTATTTT
13	TRBJ2-2	TRBV5-6	few	-	CASSLEGTGELFF	TGTGCCAGCAGCTTGGAGGGGACCGGGGAGCTGTTTTTT
14	TRBJ2-5	TRBV7-2	-	-	CASSSMAAQETQYF	TGTGCCAGCAGCTCAATGGCCGCCCAGGAGACCCAGTACTTC
17	TRBJ2-1	TRBV5-5	few	TRBD2	CASSLGVPGLGNNEQFF	TGTGCCAGCAGCCTGGGAGTACCGGGACTAGGGAACAATGAGCAGTTCTTC
14	TRBJ1-1	TRBV7-2	-	-	CASSRTGSATEAFF	TGTGCCAGCAGCCGAACAGGGTCGGCCACTGAAGCTTTCTTT
15	TRBJ1-4	TRBV19	-	-	CASSIVAGKNEKLFF	TGTGCCAGTAGTATAGTGGCAGGGAAGAATGAAAAACTGTTTTTT
14	TRBJ2-1	TRBV7-2	-	-	CASSPGQTWNEQFF	TGTGCCAGCAGCCCAGGACAGACTTGGAATGAGCAGTTCTTC
16	TRBJ2-6	TRBV9	-	TRBD1	CASSARTGAGANVLTF	TGTGCCAGCAGCGCCCGAACAGGGGCTGGGGCCAACGTCCTGACTTTC
14	TRBJ2-5	TRBV19	once	TRBD2	CASSKAGVQETQYF	TGTGCCAGTAGTAAAGCGGGAGTCCAAGAGACCCAGTACTTC
15	TRBJ1-1	TRBV18	-	-	CASSSEVDRNTEAFF	TGTGCCAGCTCATCAGAGGTAGACAGAAACACTGAAGCTTTCTTT
14	TRBJ1-4	TRBV7-9	-	-	CASSHDRTNEKLFF	TGTGCCAGCAGCCATGACAGGACTAATGAAAAACTGTTTTTT
15	TRBJ2-2	TRBV5-1	once	-	CASFGGSGNTGELFF	TGCGCCAGCTTCGGTGGTAGCGGGAACACCGGGGAGCTGTTTTTT
15	TRBJ2-3	TRBV10-3	-	-	CAISEGAGSTDTQYF	TGTGCCATCAGTGAGGGGGCAGGCAGCACAGATACGCAGTATTTT